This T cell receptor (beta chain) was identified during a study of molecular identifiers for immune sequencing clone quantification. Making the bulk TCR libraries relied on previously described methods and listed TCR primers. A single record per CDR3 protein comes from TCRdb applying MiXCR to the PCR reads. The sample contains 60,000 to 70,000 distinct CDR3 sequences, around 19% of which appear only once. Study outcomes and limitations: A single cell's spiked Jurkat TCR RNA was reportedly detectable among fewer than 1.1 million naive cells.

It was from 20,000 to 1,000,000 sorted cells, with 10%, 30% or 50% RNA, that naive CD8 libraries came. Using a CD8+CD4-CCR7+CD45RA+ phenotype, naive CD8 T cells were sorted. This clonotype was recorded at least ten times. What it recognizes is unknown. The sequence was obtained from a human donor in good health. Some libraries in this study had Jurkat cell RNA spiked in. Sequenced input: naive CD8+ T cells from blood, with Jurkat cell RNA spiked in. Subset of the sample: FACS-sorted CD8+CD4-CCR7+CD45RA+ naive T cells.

The CDR3 is CASSLEVTDTQYF. The CDR3 nucleotides read TGTGCCAGCAGCTTAGAAGTAACAGATACGCAGTATTTT. This sequence joins TRBV7-9 and TRBJ2-3; no definite D call. V shed 1 base and J shed 3 bases, with 5 bases lying between them. This CDR3 is 13 amino acids long. Germline assignment: CDR1 SEHNR and CDR2 FQNEAQ (reference sequence).